This passage covers 2 T cell receptor beta chains from one sample sequenced in a study of human T cells and chemical hapten exposure. TCRdb re-derived calls from the RACE reads in MiXCR, one entry per CDR3 protein. The sample lists tens of thousands of distinct CDR3 sequences; around 7.8% were seen once. Time point noted: patch test 1, 2 weeks after DPC sensitization. The treatment was: therapeutic diphenylcyclopropenone sensitization with weekly scalp DPC. The material sequenced was whole blood, taken in connection with sensitization to the hapten diphenylcyclopropenone (DPC). These receptors were taken from a woman between 25 and 40 years old with alopecia areata. Some clones in this sample may be carry-over from other donors' samples.

This clonotype was seen repeatedly, ten times or more. CDR3 loop: CSVGGLPNSPLHF. CDR3 DNA sequence: TGCAGCGTTGGGGGTTTGCCTAATTCACCCCTCCACTTT. The chain couples TRBV29-1 to TRBJ1-6; D is undetermined. The CDR3 sequence is 13 residues long. Germline V CDR1 and CDR2: SQVTM, ANQGSEA. Trimming cost V 4 bases and J 6 bases, with 10 bases left between them.

Many counts were recorded for this clonotype. The rearrangement links TRBV20-1 to TRBJ1-6; tentatively, D is TRBD1 (6 bases). The CDR3 extends over 15 amino acids. V gave up 0 bases and J gave up 5 bases, with 11 bases separating them. Germline loops: CDR1 DFQATT, CDR2 SNEGSKA (reference sequence). This CDR3 is CSAREPQGDNSPLHF. The CDR3 nucleotides are TGCAGTGCTAGAGAGCCACAGGGTGATAATTCACCCCTCCACTTT.